This T cell receptor beta chain was observed in a study of blood T cell repertoires in COVID-19. About the research overall: COVID-19 samples collected from the United States, Italy and Spain covered acute and convalescent phases. PBMCs, B-cell-depleted T cells, or T cells were the source of the cDNA or gDNA that made up the material.

In the study's own analysis: Researchers report that nucleated cell counts were estimated from reference gene primer amplification. Libraries were prepared by immunoSEQ multiplex PCR; TCRdb keeps only in-frame clonotypes and omits some of them. The DNA gave D and trimming, while V, J and clone size come from that table. The sample consists of 98,000 or so clones, 80% to 90% of them appearing once. This CDR3 comprises 15 residues. The V gene's germline CDR1 is LNHDA and CDR2 SQIVND (reference sequence). J gave up 5 bases and V 6 bases, and 8 bases lay outside the gene matches. Sequenced sample: peripheral blood. The chain combines TRBV19 with TRBJ2-1, with 9 nucleotides matching TRBD2. The clonotype comes from a human donor in a cohort sampled during active COVID-19. In DNA, the CDR3 is TGTGCCAGTAGGGGCGGGGGGGCCGGTGACAATGAGCAGTTCTTC. Translated, it gives CASRGGGAGDNEQFF. The whole variable domain, remainder taken from reference TRBV19 and TRBJ2-1, is DGGITQSPKYLFRKEGQNVTLSCEQNLNHDAMYWYRQDPGQGLRLIYYSQIVNDFQKGDIAEGYSVSREKKESFPLTVTSAQKNPTAFYLCASRGGGAGDNEQFFGPGTRLTVL.